The clone carrying this T cell receptor (beta chain) appeared a single time. Its antigen remains unknown. These data belong to a study of PD-1 blockade in classical Hodgkin lymphoma. General study points: What drove the repertoire differences, possibly disease activity or prior therapy, has not been defined.

Every patient was affected by relapse after autologous stem cell transplantation, while exposure to brentuximab vedotin was not uniform. Patients had relapsed/refractory classical Hodgkin lymphoma with complete response, partial response or progressive disease as best response. Repertoires were generated with immunoSEQ multiplex PCR, while TCRdb's copy carries only in-frame clones and drops some. This table has 66,000 or so clones, 71% appearing once. The CDR3 totals 14 residues. This chain uses TRBV21-1 with TRBJ1-4. TRBV21-1 is given as a pseudogene. Sequencing was performed on peripheral blood mononuclear cells (PBMCs), taken before the second cycle of nivolumab. The receptor's source is a human donor with classical Hodgkin lymphoma. In nucleotides, the CDR3 is TGTGCCAGCAGCAAGGGGCAGGGAGGGGAAAAACTGTTTTTT. Encoded protein: CASSKGQGGEKLFF.